Presented here are 30 T cell receptor beta chains from one specimen sequenced in a study of cytomegalovirus exposure and HLA in healthy donors. The primer mix had 60 Vbeta and 13 Jbeta primers. The repertoire was sequenced with immunoSEQ multiplex PCR; TCRdb's copy has only in-frame clones and lacks some. The sample has approximately 260,000 clones; 80% to 95% are singletons. The sample comprised PBMCs. Receptor source: a girl aged 2-10 years in good health and CMV-seronegative.

V usage is TRBV7-6 and J usage is TRBJ2-4; 9 bases are shared with TRBD2. The CDR3 consists of 17 residues. Trimming at V came to 2 bases and at J to 8 bases, leaving 13 bases not matched to a gene. Germline lookup yields CDR1 SGHVS and CDR2 FNYEAQ. CDR3 coding DNA: TGTGCCAGCAGCTTAAAAATCCCAGCGGGAGGTGCGTACATTCAGTACTTC. Amino acid sequence: CASSLKIPAGGAYIQYF.

The chain couples TRBV9 to TRBJ1-5; no firm D call. Per the germline V gene, CDR1 is SGDLS and CDR2 is YYNGEE. CDR3 length equals 15 residues. The V and J ends lost 0 bases and 6 bases respectively, with 13 bases between them. The CDR3 sequence is CASSVGPDQVQPQHF. Here the CDR3 DNA reads TGTGCCAGCAGCGTAGGACCCGATCAGGTTCAGCCCCAGCATTTT.

This chain connects TRBV6-5 to TRBJ2-7, with unresolved D. V lost 4 bases and J lost 2, with 3 bases in between. The CDR3 runs 11 residues. From germline, CDR1 is MNHEY and CDR2 SVGAGI. Here the CDR3 DNA reads TGTGCCAGCAGTTTCGCCTACGAGCAGTACTTC. It is translated as CASSFAYEQYF.

This clone was detected once. The chain combines TRBV6-5 with TRBJ1-4; D unresolved. Germline V gives CDR1 MNHEY, CDR2 SVGAGI. Between the trimmed V and J ends, which lost 2 bases and 0 bases, there was a span of 7 bases. The CDR3 runs to 15 residues. The chain's CDR3 is CASSYEGATNEKLFF. As DNA, the CDR3 is TGTGCCAGCAGTTACGAGGGTGCAACTAATGAAAAACTGTTTTTT.

V and J are TRBV7-8 and TRBJ1-1; 7 bases line up with TRBD1. The germline CDR1 and CDR2 sequences are SGHVS and FQNEAQ. The trim removed 2 bases at V and 3 bases at J, leaving 6 bases unmatched. The CDR3 length is 15 residues. CDR3 loop: CASSLQGDPDTEAFF. Written as DNA, the CDR3 is TGTGCCAGCAGCTTACAGGGGGATCCGGACACTGAAGCTTTCTTT.

With regard to this clone: Different DNA sequences within this sample yield the same CDR3. This chain uses TRBV7-9 with TRBJ1-1; TRBD1 is a possible D gene (5 bases). The CDR3 totals 14 residues. In germline, CDR1 is SEHNR, CDR2 FQNEAQ (reference sequence). The V and J ends lost 2 bases and 1 base respectively, with 8 bases between them. As DNA, the CDR3 is TGTGCCAGCAGCTTAAGGCAGGGGAACACTGAAGCTTTCTTT. This gives the protein CASSLRQGNTEAFF.

The sample holds one count of this clone. At one boundary the junction diverges from the germline segment, which might be a read error. The chain is built from TRBV6-5 and TRBJ1-5, with unresolved D. Germline V gives CDR1 MNHEY, CDR2 SVGAGI. This CDR3 contains 13 residues. This CDR3 reads CASNIYGNQPQHF. The CDR3 DNA is TGTGCAAGCAACATCTACGGGAATCAGCCCCAGCATTTT.

V is TRBV9 and J is TRBJ2-3, with 9 bases lining up with TRBD2. V gave up 0 bases and J gave up 1 base; unmatched junction bases: 3. The germline V gene has CDR1 SGDLS and CDR2 YYNGEE. This CDR3 region has 16 residues. CDR3 nucleotide sequence: TGTGCCAGCAGCGTAGCTAAGCGGGGGGGCACAGATACGCAGTATTTT. Translated, it gives CASSVAKRGGTDTQYF.

The chain joins TRBV18 to TRBJ2-7; D might be TRBD1 (6 bases). Trimming pared 2 bases from V and 1 base from J, leaving 12 bases between. CDR1 is KGHSH and CDR2 is LQKENI in the germline V gene. The CDR3 loop spans 15 amino acids. The CDR3 sequence: CASSPGQGSSYEQYF. The CDR3 DNA reads TGTGCCAGCTCACCAGGCCAGGGGTCGTCCTACGAGCAGTACTTC.

The chain uses TRBV6-6 and TRBJ2-5, with a weak D call TRBD1 (6 bases). Trimming removed 2 bases from V and 2 bases from J, with 12 bases in between. Germline V gene data show CDR1 as MNHNY and CDR2 as SVGAGI (reference sequence). The CDR3 loop spans 15 amino acids. The CDR3 spells CASSYPIGQQETQYF. The CDR3 nucleotides read TGTGCCAGCAGTTACCCGATAGGACAGCAAGAGACCCAGTACTTC.

In its sample, this clone was seen once. The chain links TRBV25-1 to TRBJ1-1; perhaps TRBD1 as D (6 bases). Germline V lookup: CDR1 MGHDK, CDR2 SYGVNS. Trimming took 5 bases from V and 4 from J, leaving 14 bases between them. CDR3 length: 14 residues. CDR3 region: CASSNGGGGTEAFF. In DNA, the CDR3 is TGTGCCAGCAGTAACGGAGGGGGGGGCACTGAAGCTTTCTTT.

The genes are TRBV19 and TRBJ1-2; D gene uncertain. Trimming shortened V by 3 bases and J by 4 bases, and 9 bases separated the two germline ends. The CDR3 totals 13 residues. Germline V gene data show CDR1 as LNHDA and CDR2 as SQIVND (reference sequence). The CDR3 sequence: CASSMAGIYGYTF. CDR3 sequence (DNA): TGTGCCAGTAGTATGGCGGGGATCTATGGCTACACCTTC.

The chain joins TRBV6-1 to TRBJ2-3, with TRBD2 identical over 9 bases. The V gene end was trimmed by 5 bases and the J gene end by 4 bases; junction bases not matched to a gene: 7. CDR1 is MNHNS, CDR2 SASEGT, per germline. The length of the CDR3 is 15 residues. The CDR3 region is CASSSRLAESDTQYF. The CDR3 DNA reads TGTGCCAGCAGTTCCCGACTAGCGGAGTCAGATACGCAGTATTTT.

The chain carries TRBV11-2 and TRBJ2-5; TRBD2 matches at 7 bases. The DNA end lines up better with TRBJ2-7; the J call may be wrong. The CDR3 has 15 amino acids. Germline V gives CDR1 SGHAT, CDR2 FQNNGV. The CDR3 is CASSLEVQRGYEQYF. DNA for the CDR3: TGTGCCAGCAGCTTAGAGGTCCAGCGGGGCTACGAGCAGTACTTC.

The chain recombines TRBV5-6 with TRBJ1-2; no reliable D call. This CDR3 is built from 12 residues. The V gene lost 4 bases and the J gene lost 5 bases, with 9 bases spanning the gap. The germline CDR1 and CDR2 sequences are SGHDT and YYEEEE. CDR3 residues: CASSPPGYGYTF. The DNA of the CDR3 is TGTGCCAGCAGCCCGCCGGGGTATGGCTACACCTTC.

The chain joins TRBV5-4 to TRBJ2-1; the D is unclear. The CDR3 is 17 residues long. Trimming left V 4 bases short and J 0 bases short, with 17 bases between. Germline V gene sequence: CDR1 SGHNT, CDR2 YYREEE (reference sequence). The CDR3 bases are TGTGCCAGCAGCGCGATCACCACGGGTGACTCCTACAATGAGCAGTTCTTC. It codes for CASSAITTGDSYNEQFF.

The genes are TRBV2 and TRBJ1-2; 7 bases agree with TRBD1. The length of the CDR3 is 14 residues. V trimming: 6 bases; J trimming: 3 bases; junction bases outside the gene matches: 7. CDR1 is SNHLY and CDR2 is FYNNEI in the germline V gene. The CDR3 is CASRTGTVYYGYTF. In DNA, the CDR3 is TGTGCCAGCAGAACCGGGACAGTGTACTATGGCTACACCTTC.

This chain uses TRBV7-9 with TRBJ2-7; 11 nucleotides align to TRBD2. The CDR3 runs to 14 residues. Germline CDR1 SEHNR, CDR2 FQNEAQ (reference sequence). J was trimmed by 7 bases and V by 1 base; bases with no gene match: 3. The CDR3 spells CASSLGLAGHEQYF. In nucleotides, the CDR3 is TGTGCCAGCAGCTTAGGACTAGCGGGACATGAGCAGTACTTC.

In nucleotides, the CDR3 is TGCGCCAGCAGCCTGACGGACCAGGGTGGCTACACCTTC. This encodes CASSLTDQGGYTF. The chain combines TRBV5-1 with TRBJ1-2; a weak D match, TRBD1 (5 bases). Trimming took off 4 bases at V and 7 bases at J, with 14 bases between the two ends. Germline values: CDR1 SGHRS, CDR2 YFSETQ. The CDR3 totals 13 residues. The variable domain in full, completed from reference TRBV5-1 and TRBJ1-2, reads KAGVTQTPRYLIKTRGQQVTLSCSPISGHRSVSWYQQTPGQGLQFLFEYFSETQRNKGNFPGRFSGRQFSNSRSEMNVSTLELGDSALYLCASSLTDQGGYTFGSGTRLTVV.

CDR3 in amino acids: CASSSRDGIGGWDTFF. The CDR3 DNA reads as TGTGCCAGCAGTTCCCGGGACGGCATAGGGGGATGGGATACTTTCTTT. The rearrangement uses TRBV28 and TRBJ1-1, with D maybe TRBD1 (6 bases). Germline V gene lookup returns CDR1 MDHEN and CDR2 SYDVKM. The CDR3 is 16 residues long. V gave up 4 bases and J gave up 12 bases, with 27 bases separating them.

The rearrangement links TRBV7-9 to TRBJ1-2, with 8 bases aligning to TRBD1. Looked up from germline, CDR1 is SEHNR and CDR2 is FQNEAQ (reference sequence). There are 14 residues in the CDR3. Losses at the gene ends were 3 bases for V and 12 bases for J; bases not matched to a gene: 12. CDR3 amino acids: CASSLEGQGDFHTF. Written as DNA, the CDR3 is TGTGCCAGCAGCTTGGAAGGACAGGGAGATTTTCACACCTTC. Filled out from reference TRBV7-9 and TRBJ1-2, the complete variable domain reads DTGVSQNPRHKITKRGQNVTFRCDPISEHNRLYWYRQTLGQGPEFLTYFQNEAQLEKSRLLSDRFSAERPKGSFSTLEIQRTEQGDSAMYLCASSLEGQGDFHTFGSGTRLTVV.

The chain recombines TRBV5-8 with TRBJ1-5, with TRBD1 identical over 7 bases. CDR1 is SGHTS and CDR2 is YDEGEE in the germline V gene. Unmatched junction bases numbered 3, after V lost 4 bases and J lost 5 bases. CDR3 length equals 13 residues. In nucleotides, the CDR3 is TGTGCCAGCAGCAGGGACAGCGATCAGCCCCAGCATTTT. The encoded protein is CASSRDSDQPQHF.

The gene calls are TRBV30 and TRBJ1-2, with 8 bases that match TRBD1. V lost 2 bases, J lost 8 bases, and 4 bases stayed unmatched. The CDR3 covers 12 residues. Per germline, CDR1 GTSNPN and CDR2 SVGIG (reference sequence). The chain's CDR3 is CAWSTTGVGYTF. In DNA form, the CDR3 reads TGTGCCTGGAGTACGACAGGGGTCGGCTACACCTTC.

The gene calls are TRBV4-1 and TRBJ2-1; a weak D match, TRBD2 (7 bases). The V end was cut by 3 bases, the J end by 6 bases, with 15 bases between. CDR3 length: 15 residues. Germline V lookup: CDR1 MGHRA, CDR2 YSYEKL. This CDR3 reads CASSQGGGRFNEQFF. The CDR3, as DNA: TGCGCCAGCAGCCAGGGGGGCGGGAGATTCAATGAGCAGTTCTTC.

The gene calls are TRBV5-1 and TRBJ2-7, with 7 bases lining up with TRBD2. V shed 2 bases and J 4 bases; nucleotides not matched to a gene: 6. The CDR3 totals 14 residues. The V gene's germline CDR1 is SGHRS and CDR2 YFSETQ. This CDR3 reads CASSFRDGGYEQYF. CDR3 nucleotide sequence: TGCGCCAGCAGCTTTCGGGACGGGGGGTACGAGCAGTACTTC.

The rearrangement joins TRBV6-5 to TRBJ2-1; D is possibly TRBD1 (6 bases). Trimming removed 2 bases at V and 3 bases at J, with 11 bases between. Germline CDR1 and CDR2: MNHEY and SVGAGI. CDR3 size: 15 residues. CDR3 protein: CASSYPRDNYNEQFF. The CDR3 nucleotides read TGTGCCAGCAGTTACCCCAGGGACAACTACAATGAGCAGTTCTTC.

CDR3 sequence: CASSARTEAYEQYF. The DNA for the CDR3 is TGTGCCAGCAGTGCACGGACAGAAGCCTACGAGCAGTACTTC. The chain links TRBV6-1 to TRBJ2-7, with a possible D match to TRBD1 (6 bases). The ends were cut back, 4 bases at V and 2 bases at J, with 12 bases in the middle. Germline V gene data show CDR1 as MNHNS and CDR2 as SASEGT. The CDR3 is 14 residues long.

Comment on this clone: One junction end does not reproduce the germline sequence, and a read error may be involved. This chain connects TRBV4-1 to TRBJ2-2, with 13 bases identical to TRBD2. Germline V gene sequence: CDR1 MGHRA, CDR2 YSYEKL. This CDR3 region has 20 residues. In nucleotides, the CDR3 is TGCGCCAGCAGCAAAGAAGGACTAGCGGGGGAAGGGACCCCCACCGGGGAGCTGTTTTTT. Translation: CASSKEGLAGEGTPTGELFF.

The genes are TRBV11-2 and TRBJ1-4, with 10 bases fitting TRBD1. The CDR3 consists of 15 residues. The V gene end was trimmed by 5 bases and the J gene end by 12 bases; junction bases not matched to a gene: 12. Looked up from germline, CDR1 is SGHAT and CDR2 is FQNNGV. Here the CDR3 reads CASSPGQGPLSELFF. The CDR3 DNA is TGTGCCAGCAGCCCGGGACAGGGGCCCCTTAGTGAACTGTTTTTT.

For this clone: A junction end diverges from the germline sequence, so it may reflect a read error. The chain joins TRBV10-1 to TRBJ2-7; a possible D gene is TRBD2 (7 bases). CDR1 is WNHNN, CDR2 SYGVQD, per germline (reference sequence). This CDR3 is 12 amino acids long. The CDR3 DNA reads as TGCGCCAGCAGTGAGTCATCGGGGGGCCTGCGCTTC. It translates to CASSESSGGLRF.